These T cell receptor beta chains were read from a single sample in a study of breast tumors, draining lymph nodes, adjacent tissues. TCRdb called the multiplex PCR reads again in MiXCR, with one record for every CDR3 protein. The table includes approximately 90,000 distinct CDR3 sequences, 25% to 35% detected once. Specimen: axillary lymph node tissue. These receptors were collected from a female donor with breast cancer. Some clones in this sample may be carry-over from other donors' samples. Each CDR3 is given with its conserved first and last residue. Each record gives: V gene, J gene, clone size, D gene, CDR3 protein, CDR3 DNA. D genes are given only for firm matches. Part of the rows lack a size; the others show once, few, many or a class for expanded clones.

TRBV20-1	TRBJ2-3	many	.	CSVGEELGSPRSTDTQYF	TGCAGTGTTGGGGAAGAGTTGGGCTCGCCACGGTCCACAGATACGCAGTATTTT
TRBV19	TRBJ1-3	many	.	CASSEYTDGNTIYF	TGTGCCAGTAGCGAATACACGGATGGAAACACCATATATTTT
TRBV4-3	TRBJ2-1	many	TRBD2	CASSQGGLGYNEQFF	TGCGCCAGCAGCCAAGGGGGACTAGGGTACAATGAGCAGTTCTTC
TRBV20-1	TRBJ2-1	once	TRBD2	CSARTGTSVHNEQLF	TGCAGTGCTAGAACCGGGACTAGCGTCCACAATGAGCAGCTCTTC
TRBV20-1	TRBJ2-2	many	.	CSARRPLTGELFF	TGCAGTGCTCGAAGGCCTTTGACCGGGGAGCTGTTTTTT
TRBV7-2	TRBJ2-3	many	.	CASSLVLVHGADTQYF	TGTGCCAGCAGCTTAGTCCTGGTTCATGGCGCAGATACGCAGTATTTT
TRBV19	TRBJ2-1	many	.	CASSIRAQYNEQFF	TGTGCCAGTAGTATAAGGGCCCAGTACAATGAGCAGTTCTTC
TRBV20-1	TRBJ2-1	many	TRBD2	CSARGGNEQFF	TGCAGTGCTAGGGGGGGGAATGAGCAGTTCTTC
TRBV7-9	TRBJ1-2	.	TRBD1	CASSLDRGYGYTF	TGTGCCAGCAGCTTAGACAGGGGCTATGGCTACACCTTC
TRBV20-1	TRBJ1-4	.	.	CSALGLAGEKLFF	TGCAGTGCTCTCGGACTAGCGGGTGAAAAACTGTTTTTT
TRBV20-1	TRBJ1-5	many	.	CSARAPGGRPQHF	TGCAGTGCTAGAGCCCCGGGGGGGCGACCCCAGCATTTT
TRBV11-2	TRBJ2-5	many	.	CASRPLRGIETQYF	TGTGCCAGCAGACCCTTACGAGGGATCGAGACCCAGTACTTC
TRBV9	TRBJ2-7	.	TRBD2	CASSVVTGGPYEQYF	TGTGCCAGCAGCGTAGTGACGGGAGGGCCCTACGAGCAGTACTTC
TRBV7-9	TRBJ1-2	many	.	CASSLDAGFESTF	TGTGCCAGCAGCTTAGATGCAGGGTTCGAGTCGACCTTC
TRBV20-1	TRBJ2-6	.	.	CSARGSGANVLTF	TGCAGTGCTAGAGGTAGCGGGGCCAACGTCCTGACTTTC
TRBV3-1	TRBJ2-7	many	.	CASRNTGPGEQYF	TGTGCCAGCAGAAATACAGGGCCGGGGGAGCAGTACTTC
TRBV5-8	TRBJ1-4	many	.	CASSLKTGLDEKLFF	TGTGCCAGCAGCTTAAAAACAGGGTTGGATGAAAAACTGTTTTTT
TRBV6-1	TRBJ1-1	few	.	CAGCNRTDTEAFF	TGTGCCGGATGCAACCGAACGGACACTGAAGCTTTCTTT
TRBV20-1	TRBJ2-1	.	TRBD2	CSVTSGPYNEQFF	TGCAGCGTGACTAGCGGTCCCTACAATGAGCAGTTCTTC
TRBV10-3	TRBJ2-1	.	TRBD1	CASRGDRGNNEQFF	TGTGCCTCAAGGGGAGACAGGGGAAACAATGAGCAGTTCTTC
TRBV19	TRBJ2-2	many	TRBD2	CASSTGRDTGELFF	TGTGCCAGTAGTACAGGGAGGGACACCGGGGAGCTGTTTTTT
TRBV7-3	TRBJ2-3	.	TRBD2	CASSLAGGYTDTQYF	TGTGCCAGCAGCTTAGCGGGAGGCTACACAGATACGCAGTATTTT
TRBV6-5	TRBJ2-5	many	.	CASSPAGVVRETQYF	TGTGCCAGCAGTCCAGCAGGGGTTGTTAGAGAGACCCAGTACTTC
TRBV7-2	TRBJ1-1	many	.	CASSLGPQGSTEAFF	TGTGCCAGCAGCTTAGGTCCTCAGGGCTCAACTGAAGCTTTCTTT
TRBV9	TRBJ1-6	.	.	CASSGGPAHNSPPHF	TGTGCCAGCAGCGGGGGCCCTGCGCATAATTCACCCCCCCACTTT
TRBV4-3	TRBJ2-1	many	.	CASSQDRTSGYNEQFF	TGCGCCAGCAGCCAAGATAGGACAAGCGGGTACAATGAGCAGTTCTTC
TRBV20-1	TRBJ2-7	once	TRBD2	CSAGRERASAQYF	TGCAGTGCTGGGAGGGAGCGGGCCTCCGCGCAGTACTTC
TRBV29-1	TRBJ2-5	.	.	CQLTTGLGRETQYF	TGCCAGCTCACCACCGGTTTGGGCCGAGAGACCCAGTACTTC
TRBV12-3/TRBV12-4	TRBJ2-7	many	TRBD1	CASSFYRGEQYF	TGTGCCAGCAGTTTCTACAGGGGCGAGCAGTACTTC
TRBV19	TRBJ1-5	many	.	CASRSFGNQPQHF	TGTGCCAGCAGAAGTTTTGGCAATCAGCCCCAGCATTTT
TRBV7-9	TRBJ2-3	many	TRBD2	CASSLRTSGSFLFSADTQYF	TGTGCCAGCAGCTTACGGACTAGCGGGAGCTTTTTATTCAGTGCAGATACGCAGTATTTT
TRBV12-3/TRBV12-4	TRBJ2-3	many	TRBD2	CASSFRAGGPDTQYF	TGTGCCAGCAGTTTCCGAGCGGGAGGGCCAGATACGCAGTATTTT
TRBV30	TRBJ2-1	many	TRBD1	CAWSFNRGTNEQFF	TGTGCCTGGAGTTTCAACAGGGGTACTAATGAGCAGTTCTTC
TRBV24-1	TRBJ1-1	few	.	CATSAHHIRSGGNTEAFF	TGTGCCACCAGTGCTCACCACATCAGGTCCGGGGGAAACACTGAAGCTTTCTTT
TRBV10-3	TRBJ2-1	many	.	CATTPPPYNEQFF	TGTGCCACTACTCCTCCCCCATACAATGAGCAGTTCTTC
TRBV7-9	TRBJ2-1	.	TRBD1	CASSPGQAHDEQFF	TGTGCCAGCAGCCCCGGACAGGCCCACGATGAGCAGTTCTTC
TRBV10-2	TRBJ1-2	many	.	CASSDDFYGYTF	TGCGCCAGCAGTGATGACTTCTATGGCTACACCTTC
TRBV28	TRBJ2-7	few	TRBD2	CASSSVGGRDEQYF	TGTGCCAGCAGTTCAGTGGGAGGGCGGGACGAGCAGTACTTC
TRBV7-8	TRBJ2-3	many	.	CASSPAAREDTQYF	TGTGCCAGCAGCCCTGCGGCCAGAGAGGATACGCAGTATTTT
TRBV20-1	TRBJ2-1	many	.	CSARVLNNEQFF	TGCAGTGCTAGAGTACTTAACAATGAGCAGTTCTTC
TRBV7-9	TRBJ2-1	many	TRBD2	CASSPGLVDNEQFF	TGTGCCAGCAGCCCCGGACTAGTCGACAATGAGCAGTTCTTC
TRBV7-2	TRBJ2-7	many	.	CASRQEGTYEQYF	TGTGCCAGCCGGCAGGAGGGAACCTACGAGCAGTACTTC
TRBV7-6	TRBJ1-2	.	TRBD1	CASSVQGGPNYGYAF	TGTGCCAGCAGCGTACAGGGGGGACCTAACTATGGCTACGCCTTC
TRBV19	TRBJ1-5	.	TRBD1	CASSIATGAHQPQHF	TGTGCCAGTAGTATAGCGACAGGGGCCCATCAGCCCCAGCATTTT
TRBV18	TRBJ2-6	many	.	CASSPRTATSGANVLTF	TGTGCCAGCTCACCAAGGACCGCGACCTCTGGGGCCAACGTCCTGACTTTC
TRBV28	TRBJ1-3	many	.	CASILGRQVSGNTIYF	TGTGCCAGCATTCTCGGGCGACAGGTCTCTGGAAACACCATATATTTT
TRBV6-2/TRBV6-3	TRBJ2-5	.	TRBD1	CASSTAGTVSNLKTQYF	TGTGCCAGCAGTACGGCCGGGACAGTGAGTAATTTGAAGACCCAGTACTTC
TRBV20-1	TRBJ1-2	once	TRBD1	CSASDRAGHGYTF	TGCAGTGCTTCTGACAGGGCTGGCCATGGCTACACCTTC
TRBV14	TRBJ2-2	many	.	CASSQWKNTGELFF	TGTGCCAGCAGCCAATGGAAGAACACCGGGGAGCTGTTTTTT
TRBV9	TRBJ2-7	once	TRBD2	CASSGPWGSGNYEQYF	TGTGCCAGCAGCGGCCCCTGGGGTAGCGGGAACTACGAGCAGTACTTC
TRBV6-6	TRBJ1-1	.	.	CASSHRDTEAFF	TGTGCCAGCAGTCACAGGGACACTGAAGCTTTCTTT
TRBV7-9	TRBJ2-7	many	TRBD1	CASSTYRGPKGNEQYF	TGTGCCAGCAGCACCTACAGGGGCCCCAAGGGGAACGAGCAGTACTTC
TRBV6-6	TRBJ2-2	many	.	CASRRAENTGELFF	TGTGCCAGCAGAAGAGCGGAGAACACCGGGGAGCTGTTTTTT
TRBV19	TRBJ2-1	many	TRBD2	CASSITPTSSRNNEQFF	TGTGCCAGTAGTATAACTCCGACTAGCTCGCGGAACAATGAGCAGTTCTTC
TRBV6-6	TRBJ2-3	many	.	CASSPRGGADTQYF	TGTGCCAGCAGCCCTAGGGGGGGCGCAGATACGCAGTATTTT
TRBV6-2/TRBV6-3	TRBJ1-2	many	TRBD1	CASSYWQGARGYTF	TGTGCCAGCAGTTACTGGCAGGGGGCGCGCGGCTACACCTTC
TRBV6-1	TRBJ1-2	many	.	CASSEGLRYGYTF	TGTGCCAGCAGTGAGGGACTGCGCTATGGCTACACCTTC
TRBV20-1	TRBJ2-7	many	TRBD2	CSATSPGTSTYEQYF	TGCAGTGCTACGTCCCCCGGGACTAGCACCTACGAGCAGTACTTC
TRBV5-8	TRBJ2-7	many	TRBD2	CASSRGLAERYEQYF	TGTGCCAGCAGCAGGGGACTAGCGGAGAGGTACGAGCAGTACTTC
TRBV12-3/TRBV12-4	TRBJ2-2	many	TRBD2	CASSLIAGGRGAGELFF	TGTGCCAGCAGTTTAATAGCGGGAGGACGTGGTGCCGGGGAGCTGTTTTTT